The present TCR beta chain was sequenced within a study of shared clonotypes between healthy human individuals (dated by TCRdb to 2019 to 2021). Regarding the complete study: The cohort included a few men and a couple of women between 18 and 49 years of age. For each donor, CD4 naive and CD4 memory were each given three plates, CD8 naive was given two plates, and CD8 memory was given one plate. Libraries were prepared and TCR repertoires were sequenced by different laboratories using diverse techniques, in order to increase sequencing depth and limit assay-specific biases. Blood TCR repertoires of five healthy adults were deeply sequenced to estimate repertoire size and the extent of clonotype sharing between individuals. Leukapheresis yielded between about 0.94 and 8.9 billion PBMCs per donor. What the research found in general, with its limitations: When a handful of donors were compared, the shared fraction of clonotypes was about 5% for naive CD4, about 4% for naive CD8, roughly 2.3% for memory CD4, and 0.4% for memory CD8. Pairwise subsampling indicated that sequencing depth was expected to affect the degree of clonotype sharing among donors. Sampling was limited to blood, and TCR repertoires in tissue likely differ from TCR repertoires in blood. Incomplete sequencing was indicated by rarefaction of sorted-subset datasets, despite the large sequencing depth. Compared with non-shared clonotypes, clonotypes shared by all four sorted-subset donors had higher generation probabilities. Naive subsets generally had larger estimated clonotype richness than memory subsets did. The small number of donors limited the genetic and exposure-history diversity represented.

TCR CDR3 regions were amplified from genomic DNA by multiplex PCR using the deep immunoSEQ assay. For each cell subset, the extracted genomic DNA was distributed evenly across all wells of several immunoSEQ 96-well plates, and each plate served as one replicate. For sorted subsets, roughly 200 ng of genomic DNA, equivalent to around 31,000 T cell genomes, went into each replicate PCR. Purified libraries were measured with a Qubit 3.0 fluorometer, size-checked on a Bioanalyzer 2100, and measured again with the KAPA Library Quantification kit. A separate single-read 150-cycle Illumina NextSeq 550 flow cell was used to sequence each immunoSEQ 96-well plate. In the paper's pipeline: Because only junctional sequences without quality scores were contained in the immunoSEQ output, filtering matching that applied to full-length reads could not be performed. To assign V/J genes and CDR3, sequences were annotated using PyIR, a Python wrapper for IgBLAST v1.9, with IMGT germline references. Any read was removed if the V/J assignment was weak (E-value above 1e-6), the CDR3 was missing, or the read contained stop codons, out-of-frame junctions, or ambiguous translated residues. V3J clonotypes were defined as sequences sharing an identical inferred V gene, J gene, and CDR3 amino acid sequence. Percentage overlap between repertoires was calculated by dividing the number of shared unique clonotypes by the size of the smaller repertoire. Three approaches were used to assess repertoire richness: RTK rarefaction, the Chao1 estimator, and Recon v2.1 estimates of unobserved clonotypes. OLGA was used to compute generation probabilities for all TCRbeta clonotypes that the gDNA method yielded from four donors. This is the immuneACCESS table as TCRdb keeps it, with only in-frame sequences that have V and J called. A part of the clones is gone; compared with another copy, unresolved V genes explain less than half, and the rest is unexplained. From that table come the V and J calls and clone size; the DNA was used to work out D and trimming. The sample table shows about 2.3 million clones, and approximately 90% are seen once. 0.3% to 0.45% of the sample goes to the ten largest clones.

V trim: 4 bases; J trim: 3 bases; unmatched bases: 9. Sequences SGHRS (CDR1) and YFSETQ (CDR2) are obtained from the germline V gene. From the cysteine up to the phenylalanine, the CDR3 has a length of 15 residues. CDR3 DNA is the only sequence kept; it has 45 bases, read in frame from the first base. As concerns this clone: This clone's antigen is unknown. No base qualities exist here, and no much larger clone lies one base off it.

Donors were healthy HIV-negative adults with no recently reported acute infections or vaccinations. Every donor was a Caucasian adult living in Nashville, Tennessee, USA. CD4+ T cells were enriched by magnetic negative selection; naive cells were then positively selected on CD45RA, and the negative fraction formed the memory subset. Blood was collected by leukapheresis, and PBMCs were isolated by Ficoll-Histopaque density gradient centrifugation and then cryopreserved in liquid nitrogen vapor phase. Analytical flow cytometry was used to check the purity and quantity of every magnetically sorted T cell population. Genomic DNA was isolated from each sorted fraction and quantified by UV absorbance on a Nanodrop 2000c.

The chain links TRBV5-1 with TRBJ1-2; TRBD1 aligns with 7 central bases. The sequence came from a man aged 18 to 29 in good health. Some clones in this sample may be carry-over from other donors' samples. Sequencing used naive CD4+ T cells from PBMCs. Sample cell subset or site, as interpreted from the label and publication: CD45RA+ positively selected. The bases read TGCGCCAGCAGCGCCGGGACAGCCCAGGACTATGGCTACACCTTC. It codes for CASSAGTAQDYGYTF.